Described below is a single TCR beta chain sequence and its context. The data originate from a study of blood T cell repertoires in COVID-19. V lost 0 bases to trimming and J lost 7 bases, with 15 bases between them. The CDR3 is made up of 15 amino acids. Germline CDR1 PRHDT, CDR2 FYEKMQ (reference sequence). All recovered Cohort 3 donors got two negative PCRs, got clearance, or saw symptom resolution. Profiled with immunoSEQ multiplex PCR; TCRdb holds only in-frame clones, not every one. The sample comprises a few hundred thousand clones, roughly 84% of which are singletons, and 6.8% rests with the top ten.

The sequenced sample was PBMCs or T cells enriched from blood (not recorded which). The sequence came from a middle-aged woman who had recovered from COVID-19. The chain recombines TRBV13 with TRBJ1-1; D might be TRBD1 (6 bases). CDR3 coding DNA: TGTGCCAGCAGCTTAGGCCAAACGGCAGGGGATGAAGCTTTCTTT. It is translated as CASSLGQTAGDEAFF.